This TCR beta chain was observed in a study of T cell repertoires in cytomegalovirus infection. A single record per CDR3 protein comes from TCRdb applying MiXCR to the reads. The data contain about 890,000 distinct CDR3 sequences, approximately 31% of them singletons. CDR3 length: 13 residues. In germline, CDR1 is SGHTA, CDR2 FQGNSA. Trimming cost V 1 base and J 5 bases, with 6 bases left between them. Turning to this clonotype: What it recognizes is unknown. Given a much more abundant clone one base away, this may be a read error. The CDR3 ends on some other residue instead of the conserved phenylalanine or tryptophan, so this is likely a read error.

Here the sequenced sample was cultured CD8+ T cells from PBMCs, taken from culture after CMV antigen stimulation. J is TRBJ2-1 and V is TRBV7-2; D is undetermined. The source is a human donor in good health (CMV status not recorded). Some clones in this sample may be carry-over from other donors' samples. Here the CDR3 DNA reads TGTGCCAGCAGCTTAGTACCAGACAATGAGCAGTTCTTA. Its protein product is CASSLVPDNEQFL.